This TCR beta chain is drawn from a study of shared clonotypes between healthy human individuals. Per the original data handling: Without quality scores, immunoSEQ junctional reads could not be filtered like full-length reads. Clones were sequenced by immunoSEQ multiplex PCR, and TCRdb holds only the in-frame ones, with some missing. V, J and clone size are those of that table, while D and trimming were read from the DNA. The sample yields over a million clones, around 98.5% seen once. Looked up from germline, CDR1 is LNHDA and CDR2 is SQIVND (reference sequence). V dropped 5 bases and J dropped 6 bases, with 19 bases sitting between them. The CDR3 covers 16 residues.

The TCR comes from a man aged 25 to 40 in good health. Sequencing was done on a sample of naive CD4+ T cells sorted from blood. As for subset: CD45RA+ positively selected. The rearrangement links TRBV19 to TRBJ2-2; D might be TRBD1 (7 bases). CDR3 in amino acids: CASSAQGGVGAGELFF. The CDR3 DNA reads TGTGCCAGTAGTGCCCAGGGGGGAGTGGGTGCCGGGGAGCTGTTTTTT.